The clone carrying this T cell receptor beta chain has a handful of counts. Antigen specificity is unknown. Sample-barcoded 5' priming and a J-beta primer mix drove a second PCR of 7 to 11 cycles. Template switching added a 12-random-nucleotide identifier to every cDNA molecule. TCRdb fed the 5' RACE reads into MiXCR, producing one record per CDR3 protein. The sample consists of around 1.7 million distinct CDR3 sequences, roughly 30% of them appearing once. The sample comes from a study of blood T cells in healthy people across ages. The germline V gene encodes CDR1 MDHEN and CDR2 SYDVKM. V lost 6 bases, J lost 5 bases, and 16 bases lay in between. This CDR3 has 15 amino acids. General study findings and limits: The percentage of naive T cells correlated strongly with TCR beta diversity.

The sequence came from a woman aged 30 to 39 in good health. The chain employs TRBV28 and TRBJ1-4; perhaps TRBD1 as D (5 bases). Sequencing was done on a sample of blood. The CDR3 DNA sequence: TGTGCCAGCAGCACCCCGGGACGGGGAAATGAAAAACTGTTTTTT. Its translation: CASSTPGRGNEKLFF.